Listed below are T cell receptor beta chains from one sample, sequenced in a study of blood T cell repertoires in COVID-19. The protocol was immunoSEQ multiplex PCR, while the TCRdb copy is restricted to in-frame clones and leaves out a portion. Here the sample spans some 230,000 clones, more than 65% being singletons. Sequencing was done on a sample of peripheral blood. These receptors were obtained from a woman aged 30 to 39 who had recovered from COVID-19. Each CDR3 is given with its conserved first and last residue. D genes are given only for firm matches. Part of the rows lack a size; the others show once, few, many or a class for expanded clones.

V gene	D gene	clone size	J gene	CDR3 DNA	CDR3 protein
TRBV6-6	TRBD1	-	TRBJ2-7	TGTGCCAGCAGTTACTCTTCTTCAGGGGGCGCAAACGAGCAGTACTTC	CASSYSSSGGANEQYF
TRBV9	-	-	TRBJ2-1	TGTGCCAGCAGCCCCTTTAGCGGAAGCTCCTACAATGAGCAGTTCTTC	CASSPFSGSSYNEQFF
TRBV7-3	-	-	TRBJ1-1	TGTGCCAGCTCTACACAGGTAGACACTGAAGCTTTCTTT	CASSTQVDTEAFF
TRBV5-1	-	-	TRBJ1-5	TGCGCCAGCAGCTTAGAGGGATCCAATCAGCCCCAGCATTTT	CASSLEGSNQPQHF
TRBV24-1	-	-	TRBJ2-3	TGTGCCACCAGTTCGAACAGGGTCACAGATACGCAGTATTTT	CATSSNRVTDTQYF
TRBV6-5	-	few	TRBJ2-7	TGTGCCAGCAGTTGGTCTAACTCCTACGAGCAGTACTTC	CASSWSNSYEQYF
TRBV6-5	-	-	TRBJ1-4	TGTGCCGTACAGGGAGTAGGGGAAAAACTGTTTTTT	CAVQGVGEKLFF
TRBV5-4	-	few	TRBJ1-2	TGTGCCAGCAGGGCTGGGGGCTCCTATGGCTACACCTTC	CASRAGGSYGYTF
TRBV5-4	TRBD1	-	TRBJ1-2	TGTGCCAGCAGCTCGCCGACAGGGTACGATGGCTACACCTTC	CASSSPTGYDGYTF
TRBV12-3/TRBV12-4	-	-	TRBJ1-5	TGTGCCAGCAGGAGACAGAATGATCAGCCCCAGCATTTT	CASRRQNDQPQHF
TRBV9	TRBD1	-	TRBJ1-1	TGTGCCAGCAGCGACGACAACAGGGGGCTGAACACTGAAGCTTTCTTT	CASSDDNRGLNTEAFF
TRBV28	-	once	TRBJ1-4	TGTGCCAGCTCCGCGGGTTTTGAAAAACTGTTTTTT	CASSAGFEKLFF
TRBV2	-	-	TRBJ1-4	TGTGCCAGCAGTGAAGGCAGCCCGGGGGAAAAACTGTTTTTT	CASSEGSPGEKLFF
TRBV27	TRBD2	few	TRBJ2-3	TGTGCCAGCAGTTTATCGGTCCGCTCTGGGACTAGCGGGATAGATACGCAGTATTTT	CASSLSVRSGTSGIDTQYF
TRBV6-1	-	-	TRBJ2-1	TGTGCCAGCAGTGAAAATCATCGAGGGAGCTACAATGAGCAGTTCTTC	CASSENHRGSYNEQFF